This T cell receptor (beta chain) was recovered during a study of T cell responses to AZD1222 COVID-19 vaccine. General study results and limits: The CD4 TCRs associated with vaccination extended across spike and predominated at 160-218 and 743-854. The peak T cell response came first, and repertoires were sampled only after it. In a largely white British group with more females than males, clonal diversity was possibly underestimated.

CDR1 SGHTA and CDR2 FQGNSA come from the germline V gene. V was clipped by 5 bases and J by 3 bases, with 11 bases between them. This CDR3 is built from 14 residues. Sequencing used immunoSEQ multiplex PCR; TCRdb keeps in-frame clones, though not all of them. This table has approximately 75,000 clones, 90% appearing once. A note on this clone: What it binds is not known.

The TCR comes from an adult who received the AZD1222 COVID-19 vaccine. V is TRBV7-2 and J is TRBJ2-1; TRBD1 is a possible D gene (6 bases). The sample in question was peripheral blood, obtained 28 days after the second AZD1222 dose. The CDR3 DNA sequence: TGTGCCAGCAGCCGTGGGGGCGACTACAATGAGCAGTTCTTC. Its protein is CASSRGGDYNEQFF.